The 12 T cell receptor beta chains below were found in one sample sequenced in a study of CD8+ T cells in alopecia areata. Reverse transcription of extracted RNA yielded cDNA, which provided the sequencing template. Generated by immunoSEQ multiplex PCR, the TCRdb table keeps only in-frame clones and is missing some. The sample has about 160,000 clones; under 70% are singletons. Treatment meaning: oral pan-JAK inhibitor, 5-10 mg twice daily. Here the sequenced sample was CD4+ T cells sorted from blood, taken at week 4, from a patient treated with tofacitinib. The receptors were sampled from a human donor with alopecia areata.

The gene calls are TRBV5-1 and TRBJ1-6; D is possibly TRBD1 (5 bases). Trimming removed 2 bases at V and 7 bases at J, with 19 bases between. The CDR3 totals 17 residues. Germline CDR1 reads SGHRS; CDR2 reads YFSETQ. CDR3 sequence (DNA): TGCGCCAGCAGCTTTTTATTTTTAGGGGCAAGAAATTCACCCCTCCACTTT. This translates into CASSFLFLGARNSPLHF.

V and J are TRBV2 and TRBJ2-1; 11 positions agree with TRBD2. V trimming: 4 bases; J trimming: 4 bases; junction bases outside the gene matches: 0. This CDR3 has 14 residues. Germline V gene data show CDR1 as SNHLY and CDR2 as FYNNEI. The CDR3 region is CASSGLAGYNEQFF. In nucleotides, the CDR3 is TGTGCCAGCAGTGGACTAGCGGGGTACAATGAGCAGTTCTTC. Combining the CDR3 with reference TRBV2 and TRBJ2-1 gives the whole variable domain EPEVTQTPSHQVTQMGQEVILRCVPISNHLYFYWYRQILGQKVEFLVSFYNNEISEKSEIFDDQFSVERPDGSNFTLKIRSTKLEDSAMYFCASSGLAGYNEQFFGPGTRLTVL.

In this sample, this clone turned up a few times. The V and J genes are TRBV5-1 and TRBJ2-1, with 7 bases lining up with TRBD2. CDR1 is SGHRS, CDR2 YFSETQ, per germline. This CDR3 spans 15 amino acids. The J segment lost 7 bases and the V segment lost 4 bases, leaving 11 bases of the junction unmatched. In nucleotides, the CDR3 is TGCGCCAGCAGCCTCAGCGGGGAAGTGAGGAATGAGCAGTTCTTC. Translated, it gives CASSLSGEVRNEQFF.

V is TRBV7-3 and J is TRBJ2-7; perhaps TRBD2 as D (6 bases). Germline V lookup: CDR1 SGHTA, CDR2 FQGTGA. Trimming left V 2 bases short and J 3 bases short, with 11 bases between. This CDR3 has 14 amino acids. The CDR3: CASSLRGLGYEQYF. The DNA of the CDR3 is TGTGCCAGCAGCTTACGGGGGTTAGGCTACGAGCAGTACTTC. Full variable domain (outside the CDR3, taken from reference TRBV7-3 and TRBJ2-7): GAGVSQTPSNKVTEKGKYVELRCDPISGHTALYWYRQSLGQGPEFLIYFQGTGAADDSGLPNDRFFAVRPEGSVSTLKIQRTERGDSAVYLCASSLRGLGYEQYFGPGTRLTVT.

As to this clone: The sample has other DNA sequences that encode this CDR3 too. The rearrangement joins TRBV5-6 to TRBJ1-2; 7 bases match TRBD1. The germline V gene encodes CDR1 SGHDT and CDR2 YYEEEE. The CDR3 has 13 amino acids. J gave up 2 bases and V 4 bases, and 2 bases lay outside the gene matches. The CDR3 loop reads CASSLGQNYGYTF. The CDR3 bases are TGTGCCAGCAGCCTGGGACAGAACTATGGCTACACCTTC.

The chain joins TRBV30 to TRBJ1-5, with a possible D match to TRBD1 (5 bases). The ends were cut back, 3 bases at V and 4 bases at J, with 19 bases in the middle. The CDR3 is made up of 16 amino acids. Germline assignment: CDR1 GTSNPN and CDR2 SVGIG (reference sequence). CDR3 protein: CAWSGGIGDGNQPQHF. For the CDR3, the DNA is TGTGCCTGGAGCGGAGGGATTGGGGACGGTAATCAGCCCCAGCATTTT.

This chain connects TRBV30 to TRBJ1-5; tentative D call: TRBD1 (5 bases). The CDR3 consists of 13 residues. Germline CDR1 and CDR2: GTSNPN and SVGIG (reference sequence). The germline V and J ends were trimmed by 0 bases and 7 bases, with 10 bases remaining between them. Here the CDR3 DNA reads TGTGCCTGGAGTGTAGGGGCACAGCAGCCCCAGCATTTT. This sequence encodes CAWSVGAQQPQHF.

The CDR3 bases are TGTGCCAGCAGTTACTCAGGGTCCTCTGCAAGGCTGTTTTTT. This gives the protein CASSYSGSSARLFF. The rearrangement links TRBV6-5 to TRBJ1-4; D is undetermined. Per the germline V gene, CDR1 is MNHEY and CDR2 is SVGAGI. Trimming took 0 bases from V and 14 from J, leaving 16 bases between them. The CDR3 is 14 residues long.

This clone was recorded a few times. This chain's CDR3 is CASSSPRDSYEQYF. The CDR3 DNA reads TGTGCCAGCAGCTCTCCCCGGGACAGTTACGAGCAGTACTTC. The chain couples TRBV5-4 to TRBJ2-5, with 7 bases matching TRBD1. The J call may be faulty, since TRBJ2-7 better matches the DNA end. The CDR3 has 14 amino acids. Germline loops: CDR1 SGHNT, CDR2 YYREEE (reference sequence).

The chain recombines TRBV5-4 with TRBJ2-4; D may correspond to TRBD1 or TRBD2 (5 bases each). With 4 bases removed from V and 9 bases from J, the gap between germline ends came to 11 bases. The germline V gene has CDR1 SGHNT and CDR2 YYREEE (reference sequence). The CDR3 runs to 12 residues. The CDR3 here is CASSTRESIQYF. Written as DNA, the CDR3 is TGTGCCAGCAGCACCAGGGAGTCCATTCAGTACTTC.

The V gene is TRBV5-1, the J gene TRBJ2-3, with no clear D. The CDR3 consists of 15 residues. V lost 3 bases, J lost 2 bases, and 13 bases lay in between. Germline V gives CDR1 SGHRS, CDR2 YFSETQ. CDR3: CASSSGLVATDTQYF. The CDR3 DNA sequence: TGCGCCAGCAGCTCCGGGCTGGTTGCCACAGATACGCAGTATTTT.

The CDR3 nucleotides read TGTGCCAGCAGCCCCCCCCCTAGCGGGGGGACAGATACGCAGTATTTT. Translating gives CASSPPPSGGTDTQYF. The rearrangement joins TRBV9 to TRBJ2-3, with 11 nucleotides matching TRBD2. J was trimmed by 3 bases and V by 4 bases; bases with no gene match: 7. The CDR3 has 16 amino acids. The V gene's germline CDR1 is SGDLS and CDR2 YYNGEE.